The 9 T cell receptor beta chains presented below share a single source sample, sequenced in a study of human T cells and chemical hapten exposure (dated by TCRdb to the early 2020s). The method behind the library was RACE. The listed sequencing device is NextSeq 500. TCRdb reran the public reads through fastp at Q25 and MiXCR, keeping productive beta chains. Rows with one shared CDR3 protein collapse into an entry with the most common genes and DNA. The sample profile shows some 350,000 distinct CDR3 sequences; around 7% of them were found once. The ten largest clones represent 8.4% of the sample. Read against the paper, the sample's time point label means: patch test 1, 2 weeks after DPC sensitization. What the treatment or condition label conveys for this sample: therapeutic diphenylcyclopropenone sensitization with weekly scalp DPC. Specimen: whole blood, collected in connection with sensitization to the hapten diphenylcyclopropenone (DPC). These receptors all stem from a woman between 18 and 29 years old with alopecia areata. Some clones in this sample may be carry-over from other donors' samples.

The chain carries TRBV28 and TRBJ1-5, with 8 bases aligning to TRBD1. The CDR3 loop spans 14 amino acids. V was clipped by 5 bases and J by 3 bases; unmatched bases: 3. Per the germline V gene, CDR1 is MDHEN and CDR2 is SYDVKM. The CDR3 nucleotides read TGTGCCAGCAGTAGGACAGGGCTCAATCAGCCCCAGCATTTT. Amino acid sequence: CASSRTGLNQPQHF.

The chain carries TRBV27 and TRBJ2-7, with a possible D match to TRBD1 (5 bases). Germline CDR1 MNHEY, CDR2 SMNVEV (reference sequence). Between the trimmed V and J ends, which lost 0 bases and 7 bases, there was a span of 13 bases. The CDR3 runs to 14 residues. This CDR3 is CASSLSRQGQEQYF. CDR3 in DNA: TGTGCCAGCAGTTTATCGAGGCAGGGCCAGGAGCAGTACTTC.

The chain joins TRBV18 to TRBJ2-4, with D uncertain. The CDR3 extends over 16 amino acids. V shed 3 bases and J shed 3 bases, with 15 bases lying between them. Per the germline V gene, CDR1 is KGHSH and CDR2 is LQKENI. The CDR3 loop reads CASSPGRLGGKNIQYF. In DNA form, the CDR3 reads TGTGCCAGCTCACCCGGACGCCTAGGCGGCAAAAACATTCAGTACTTC.

A word on this clonotype: Its ends do not fully match the called genes, so a read error is possible. The chain joins TRBV28 to TRBJ2-7, with 7 bases matching TRBD1. CDR3 length equals 13 residues. The germline gives CDR1 MDHEN, CDR2 SYDVKM. For the CDR3, the DNA is TGTGCCAGCAGTCGCGACAGGGTGTACGGGCAGTACTTC. The encoded protein is CASSRDRVYGQYF.

In its sample, this clonotype was seen a few times. The chain couples TRBV7-9 to TRBJ2-7; 7 bases are shared with TRBD1. The CDR3 spans 15 residues. Germline CDR1 reads SEHNR; CDR2 reads FQNEAQ (reference sequence). With V trimmed by 6 bases and J by 0 bases, 8 bases remained unmatched. The DNA for the CDR3 is TGTGCCAGCAGTTCGGACAGGTTCTTCTCCTACGAGCAGTACTTC. It translates to CASSSDRFFSYEQYF.

This clonotype was seen at least ten times. This chain's CDR3 is CASSSAWDRAGEQYF. Written as DNA, the CDR3 is TGCGCCAGCAGCTCGGCCTGGGACAGGGCTGGGGAGCAGTACTTC. The rearrangement links TRBV5-1 to TRBJ2-7; the match to TRBD1 covers 9 bases. After removal of 3 bases from V and 7 bases from J, the junction contained 11 bases not matched to a gene. Germline V gives CDR1 SGHRS, CDR2 YFSETQ. The CDR3 runs 15 residues.

This clonotype was seen more than once but under ten times. CDR3 in DNA: TGCGCCAGCAGCCAGACGCCGGGACCAGTCTCTGGGGCCAACGTCCTGACTTTC. Translation gives CASSQTPGPVSGANVLTF. The chain uses TRBV4-1 and TRBJ2-6; D could derive from TRBD1 or TRBD2 (5 bases each). The germline V gene encodes CDR1 MGHRA and CDR2 YSYEKL. V was trimmed by 3 bases and J by 0 bases, leaving 15 bases between them. The CDR3 loop spans 18 amino acids.

V gene TRBV10-3 combines with J gene TRBJ2-3; 7 bases are a match to TRBD2. Trimming took 0 bases from V and 1 from J; bases not matched to a gene: 1. The CDR3 has 15 amino acids. Per the germline V gene, CDR1 is ENHRY and CDR2 is SYGVKD. The CDR3 nucleotides read TGTGCCATCAGTGAGTCAGCGGGGCGCACAGATACGCAGTATTTT. Protein product: CAISESAGRTDTQYF.

In regard to this clonotype: An end of the junction differs from the germline gene, which may be a read error. This chain links TRBV9 with TRBJ1-5, with D hard to call. There are 15 residues in the CDR3. The germline gives CDR1 SGDLS, CDR2 YYNGEE. CDR3 coding DNA: TGTGACAGCAGCGTATGGGGTTCTAGCAATCAGCCCCAGCATTTT. Protein: CDSSVWGSSNQPQHF.